The 9 T cell receptor beta chains below all came from one sample that was sequenced in a study of cytomegalovirus exposure and HLA in healthy donors. The PCR contained 60 Vbeta and 13 Jbeta primers. Assay used: immunoSEQ multiplex PCR; TCRdb lists only in-frame clones, some missing. The sample contains 15,000 to 20,000 clones, 65% to 75% of which appear only once. Sequenced material: PBMCs. These receptors were taken from a man younger than 35 in good health and CMV-seronegative.

This clone has just a few counts. The rearrangement links TRBV6-5 to TRBJ1-1; D possibly corresponds to TRBD1 (5 bases). CDR1 is MNHEY and CDR2 is SVGAGI in the germline V gene. The CDR3 length is 15 residues. The ends were cut back, 4 bases at V and 5 bases at J, with 17 bases in the middle. The CDR3 here is CASSSPSGAGTEAFF. The CDR3 nucleotides read TGTGCCAGCAGTTCTCCCTCCGGGGCGGGGACTGAAGCTTTCTTT.

This clone was counted once. The chain employs TRBV6-5 and TRBJ2-7; TRBD1 agrees at 8 bases. The junction had 0 bases not matched to a gene; V was cut back by 2 bases and J by 3 bases. The CDR3 covers 13 residues. Germline-derived CDR1 and CDR2 are MNHEY and SVGAGI. The CDR3 nucleotides read TGTGCCAGCAGTTACGGGACAGGCTACGAGCAGTACTTC. Translated: CASSYGTGYEQYF.

This clone came up a few times. This chain connects TRBV2 to TRBJ2-1, with 7 bases that match TRBD2. This CDR3 region has 14 residues. The junction had 11 bases not matched to a gene; V was cut back by 8 bases and J by 7 bases. Germline lookup yields CDR1 SNHLY and CDR2 FYNNEI. The CDR3 is CASASSGTLNEQFF. The CDR3 bases are TGTGCCAGCGCTTCTAGCGGCACTCTTAATGAGCAGTTCTTC.

The chain links TRBV30 to TRBJ1-1; TRBD1 might be the D (5 bases). CDR1 is GTSNPN and CDR2 is SVGIG in the germline V gene (reference sequence). Trimming shortened V by 5 bases and J by 2 bases, and 9 bases separated the two germline ends. The CDR3 is made up of 12 amino acids. The CDR3 region is CAWWGVNTEAFF. The DNA for the CDR3 is TGTGCCTGGTGGGGGGTAAACACTGAAGCTTTCTTT.

The chain couples TRBV6-1 to TRBJ1-2, with TRBD1 as a possible D gene (6 bases). The CDR3 runs to 12 residues. Germline V gives CDR1 MNHNS, CDR2 SASEGT. Trimming cost V 6 bases and J 8 bases, with 13 bases left between them. CDR3 region: CASSEQGRGYTF. The CDR3 DNA follows: TGTGCCAGCAGCGAACAGGGAAGAGGCTACACCTTC.

J is TRBJ2-1 and V is TRBV6-5; 13 nucleotides line up with TRBD2. Germline trimming cut 4 bases from V and 10 bases from J; bases unmatched to any gene: 10. Per germline, CDR1 MNHEY and CDR2 SVGAGI. This CDR3 is built from 16 residues. CDR3 amino acids: CASSWGRTSGSREQFF. As DNA, the CDR3 is TGTGCCAGCAGTTGGGGCCGGACTAGCGGGAGTCGGGAGCAGTTCTTC.

This clone appeared a few times. The gene calls are TRBV6-1 and TRBJ2-7, with 9 bases aligning to TRBD1. The CDR3 sequence is 14 residues long. V was clipped by 5 bases and J by 2 bases; unmatched bases: 4. Germline CDR1 reads MNHNS; CDR2 reads SASEGT. In DNA form, the CDR3 reads TGTGCCAGCAGTAGCCGGGACAGGGCCTACGAGCAGTACTTC. Translated, it gives CASSSRDRAYEQYF.

J is TRBJ2-5 and V is TRBV6-1, with D tentatively TRBD1 (6 bases). V lost 2 bases and J lost 4, with 11 bases in between. The germline V gene encodes CDR1 MNHNS and CDR2 SASEGT. CDR3 length: 14 amino acids. The CDR3 DNA sequence: TGTGCCAGCAGTGAACCGGGACAACGAGAGACCCAGTACTTC. This codes for CASSEPGQRETQYF.

V usage is TRBV29-1 and J usage is TRBJ2-1; 8 nucleotides match TRBD1. J was trimmed by 14 bases and V by 0 bases; bases with no gene match: 12. The CDR3 runs 14 residues. The germline CDR1 and CDR2 sequences are SQVTM and ANQGSEA. The CDR3 DNA reads TGCAGCGTTGAAGATAGCTTAGGAGACAGGGGTAAGTTCTTC. Translating gives CSVEDSLGDRGKFF.